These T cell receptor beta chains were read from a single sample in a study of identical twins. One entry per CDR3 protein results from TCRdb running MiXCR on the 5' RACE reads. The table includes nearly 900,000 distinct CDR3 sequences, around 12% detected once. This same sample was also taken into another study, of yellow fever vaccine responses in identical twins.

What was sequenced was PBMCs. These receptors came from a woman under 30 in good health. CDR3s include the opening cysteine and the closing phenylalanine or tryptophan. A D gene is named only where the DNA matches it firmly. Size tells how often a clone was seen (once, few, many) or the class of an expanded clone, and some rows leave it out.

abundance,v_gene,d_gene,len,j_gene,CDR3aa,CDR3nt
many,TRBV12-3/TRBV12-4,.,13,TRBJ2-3,CASSLSDIDTQYF,TGTGCCAGCAGCCTGTCGGATATAGATACGCAGTATTTT
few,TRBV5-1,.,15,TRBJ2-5,CASSPPMGTGETQYF,TGCGCCAGCAGCCCCCCCATGGGGACGGGAGAGACCCAGTACTTC
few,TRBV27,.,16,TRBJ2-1,CASSFSRTGHVNEQFF,TGTGCCAGCAGTTTCTCCAGGACGGGGCATGTCAATGAGCAGTTCTTC
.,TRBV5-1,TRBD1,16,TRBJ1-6,CASSTTGGPNNSPLHF,TGCGCCAGCAGCACCACAGGGGGCCCTAATAATTCACCCCTCCACTTT
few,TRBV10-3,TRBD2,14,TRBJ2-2,CAIHSGANTGELFF,TGTGCCATCCATAGCGGGGCGAACACCGGGGAGCTGTTTTTT
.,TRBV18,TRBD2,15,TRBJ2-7,CASSERLAGAHEQYF,TGTGCCAGCTCAGAACGACTAGCGGGAGCCCACGAGCAGTACTTC
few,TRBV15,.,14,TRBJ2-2,CATSPGRGAGELFF,TGTGCCACCAGTCCAGGTCGCGGGGCCGGGGAGCTGTTTTTT
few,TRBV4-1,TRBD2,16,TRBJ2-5,CASSQDGTSGFITQYF,TGCGCCAGCAGCCAAGATGGGACTAGCGGTTTTATTACCCAGTACTTC
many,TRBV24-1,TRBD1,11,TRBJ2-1,CATRTGTGQFF,TGTGCCACCAGAACCGGGACAGGGCAGTTCTTC
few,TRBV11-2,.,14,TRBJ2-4,CASSLVAGKNIQYF,TGTGCCAGCAGCTTAGTAGCAGGCAAAAACATTCAGTACTTC
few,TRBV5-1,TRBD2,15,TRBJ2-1,CASRDPREGYNEQFF,TGCGCCAGCAGGGACCCCCGGGAGGGTTACAATGAGCAGTTCTTC
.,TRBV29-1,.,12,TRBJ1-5,CSAGDSNQPQHF,TGCAGCGCCGGGGATAGCAATCAGCCCCAGCATTTT
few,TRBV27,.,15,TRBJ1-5,CASSQQGGGNQPQHF,TGTGCCAGCAGCCAACAGGGAGGAGGTAATCAGCCCCAGCATTTT
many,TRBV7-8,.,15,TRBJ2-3,CASSLAGAVPDTQYF,TGTGCCAGCAGCTTAGCGGGAGCAGTCCCAGATACGCAGTATTTT
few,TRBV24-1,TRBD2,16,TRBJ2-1,CATSDSSGRSYNEQFF,TGTGCCACCAGTGATTCTAGCGGTCGGTCCTACAATGAGCAGTTCTTC
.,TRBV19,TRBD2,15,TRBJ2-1,CASSTRSGTNNEQFF,TGTGCCAGTAGTACCCGATCCGGGACTAACAATGAGCAGTTCTTC
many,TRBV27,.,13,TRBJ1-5,CASSRYSNQPQHF,TGTGCCAGCAGTCGGTATAGCAATCAGCCCCAGCATTTT
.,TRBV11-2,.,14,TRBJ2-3,CASSHGTSSDTQYF,TGTGCCAGCAGCCACGGAACCAGCTCAGATACGCAGTATTTT
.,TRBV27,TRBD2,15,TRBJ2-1,CASSLVAGGSYEQFF,TGTGCCAGCAGTCTTGTAGCGGGAGGAAGCTATGAGCAGTTCTTC
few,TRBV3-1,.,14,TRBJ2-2,CASSQEQHTGELFF,TGTGCCAGCAGCCAAGAGCAGCACACCGGGGAGCTGTTTTTT
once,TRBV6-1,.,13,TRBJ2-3,CASSESRSDTQYF,TGTGCCAGCAGTGAATCCCGCTCAGATACGCAGTATTTT
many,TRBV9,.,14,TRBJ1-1,CASSVLPKNTEAFF,TGTGCCAGCAGCGTCCTACCGAAGAACACTGAAGCTTTCTTT
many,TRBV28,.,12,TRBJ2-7,CASSLGDYEQYF,TGTGCCAGCAGTTTAGGGGATTACGAGCAGTACTTC
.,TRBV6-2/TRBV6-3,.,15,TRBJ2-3,CASRRDSTSTDTQYF,TGTGCCAGCAGGCGCGACAGCACTAGCACAGATACGCAGTATTTT
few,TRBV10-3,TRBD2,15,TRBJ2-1,CAISDGLADWNEQFF,TGTGCCATCAGTGACGGACTAGCGGACTGGAATGAGCAGTTCTTC
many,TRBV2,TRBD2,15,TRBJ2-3,CASSKLAGGSDTQYF,TGTGCCAGCAGCAAACTAGCGGGGGGATCAGATACGCAGTATTTT
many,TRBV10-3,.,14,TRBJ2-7,CAISGGDNSYEQYF,TGTGCCATCAGTGGGGGTGACAACTCCTACGAGCAGTACTTC
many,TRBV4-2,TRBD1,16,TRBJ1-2,CASSSPSGTALYGYTF,TGTGCCAGCAGCTCACCCTCTGGGACAGCCCTCTATGGCTACACCTTC
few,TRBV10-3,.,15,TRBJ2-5,CAISEPRRGIETQYF,TGTGCCATCAGTGAGCCCCGACGGGGTATTGAGACCCAGTACTTC
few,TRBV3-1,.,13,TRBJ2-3,CASSPTRTDTQYF,TGTGCCAGCAGTCCGACTCGCACAGATACGCAGTATTTT
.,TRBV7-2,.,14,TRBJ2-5,CASSRGGRWGTQYF,TGTGCCAGCAGCAGAGGAGGACGGTGGGGGACCCAGTACTTC
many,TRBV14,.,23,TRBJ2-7,CASSQGWTGGSGGTSDRRREQYF,TGTGCCAGCAGCCAAGGTTGGACAGGGGGAAGTGGCGGGACTAGCGACAGAAGGCGGGAGCAGTACTTC
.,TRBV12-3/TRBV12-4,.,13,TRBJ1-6,CASSQTRPSPLHF,TGTGCCAGCAGTCAGACTAGGCCGTCACCCCTCCACTTT
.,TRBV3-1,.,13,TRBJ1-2,CASRSQVDYGYTF,TGTGCCAGCAGGTCACAGGTGGACTATGGCTACACCTTC
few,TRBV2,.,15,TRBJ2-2,CASSGQRANTGELFF,TGTGCCAGCAGTGGTCAGCGGGCGAACACCGGGGAGCTGTTTTTT
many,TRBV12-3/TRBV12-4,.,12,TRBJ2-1,CASSLENVVQFF,TGTGCCAGCAGTTTAGAGAACGTCGTGCAGTTCTTC
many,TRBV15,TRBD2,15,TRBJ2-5,CATSREAGGQETQYF,TGTGCCACCAGCAGAGAAGCGGGGGGCCAAGAGACCCAGTACTTC
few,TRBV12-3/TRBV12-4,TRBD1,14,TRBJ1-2,CASSEGQGANGYTF,TGTGCCAGCAGCGAGGGACAGGGGGCTAATGGCTACACCTTC
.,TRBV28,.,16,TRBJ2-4,CASSPTGDAAKNIQYF,TGTGCCAGCAGCCCGACGGGGGACGCAGCCAAAAACATTCAGTACTTC
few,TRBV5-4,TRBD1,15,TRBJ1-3,CASSSGGTVTDTIYF,TGTGCCAGCAGCTCGGGGGGGACAGTAACGGACACCATATATTTT